This is a list of T cell receptor beta chains from one sample in a study of T cells in narcolepsy. Repertoires were generated with immunoSEQ multiplex PCR, while TCRdb's copy carries only in-frame clones and drops some. Of fewer than 40,000 clones in the sample, more than 75% were seen once. The sample consisted of CD45RA- memory CD4+ T cells from PBMCs. The receptors were gathered from a human donor with narcolepsy. Each CDR3 is given with its conserved first and last residue. A D gene is named only where the DNA matches it firmly. Part of the rows lack a size; the others show once, few, many or a class for expanded clones.

>-|-|TRBV6-6|TRBJ1-2
TGTGCCAGCTCCGAAGGGGCTAACTATGGCTACACCTTC
CASSEGANYGYTF
>-|-|TRBV6-5|TRBJ1-1
TGTGCCAGCAGTTACTTCTCGAACACTGAAGCTTTCTTT
CASSYFSNTEAFF
>-|-|TRBV18|TRBJ2-3
TGTGCCAGCTCAGCGGAGGGTTTTACAGATACGCAGTATTTT
CASSAEGFTDTQYF
>-|-|TRBV18|TRBJ2-5
TGTGCCAGCTCACCACAGTGGGCTACAAAGACCCAGTACTTC
CASSPQWATKTQYF
>-|-|TRBV7-3|TRBJ2-5
TGTGCCAGCAGCCTAAGTGGGAGAGAGACCCAGTACTTC
CASSLSGRETQYF
>-|TRBD1|TRBV11-1|TRBJ1-2
TGTGCCAGCAGCTCTCGGACAGGGCTTAACTATGGCTACACCTTC
CASSSRTGLNYGYTF
>-|TRBD2|TRBV6-1|TRBJ2-1
TGTGCCAGCAGTCACGGCGGGGCGGGAGAGGATGAGCAGTTCTTC
CASSHGGAGEDEQFF
>-|-|TRBV27|TRBJ2-7
TGTGCCAGCAGTAACTCACAGGGTTTATTGAAGCAGTACTTC
CASSNSQGLLKQYF
>-|-|TRBV7-9|TRBJ2-3
TGTGCCAGCAGCTTAGCGGGGATAGATACGCAGTATTTT
CASSLAGIDTQYF
>-|-|TRBV28|TRBJ2-3
TGTGCCAACAGTAATGCAGATACGCAGTATTTT
CANSNADTQYF
>-|-|TRBV6-5|TRBJ2-7
TGTGCCAGCGGGTGGGGGGCAAGGAACGAGCAGTACTTC
CASGWGARNEQYF
>-|-|TRBV30|TRBJ2-1
TGTGCCTTGACTTTACAAAAAAATGAGCAGTTCTTC
CALTLQKNEQFF
>-|TRBD2|TRBV27|TRBJ2-7
TGTGCCAGCAGTTTTGGTCTAGCGGGAGGATTCGAGCAGTACTTC
CASSFGLAGGFEQYF
>-|TRBD1|TRBV30|TRBJ1-2
TGTGCCTGGAGCCTAAGGACCGGGACAGGGTATGGCTACACCTTC
CAWSLRTGTGYGYTF
>-|TRBD1|TRBV27|TRBJ2-5
TGTGCCAGCAGCAAGAGGGGGCTAGCTCAAGAGACCCAGTACTTC
CASSKRGLAQETQYF
>-|-|TRBV21-1|TRBJ2-7
TGTGCCAGCAGCAAACAATCGGGACGGATCTACGAGCAGTACTTC
CASSKQSGRIYEQYF
>-|TRBD2|TRBV7-3|TRBJ2-1
TGTGCCAGCAGCTTAAAGAGCTCTAGCGGTTACTACAATGAGCAGTTCTTC
CASSLKSSSGYYNEQFF
>-|-|TRBV5-6|TRBJ1-2
TGTGCCAGCAGCTTGGGGAAGCGCCAGGACTATGGCTACACCTTC
CASSLGKRQDYGYTF
>-|TRBD1|TRBV7-8|TRBJ2-7
TGTGCCAGCAGCTCCCGACAGGGGAGGCACGAGCAGTACTTC
CASSSRQGRHEQYF
>once|TRBD2|TRBV5-4|TRBJ2-1
TGTGCCAGCAGCTGGGGTACAGGGAGCGGGAGTGCGAATGAGCAGTTCTTC
CASSWGTGSGSANEQFF
>once|-|TRBV7-3|TRBJ1-5
TGTGCCAGCAGCGCGGGCAATCAGCCCCAGCATTTT
CASSAGNQPQHF
>-|-|TRBV7-2|TRBJ2-3
TGTGCCAGCAGTAGATCCGGGACATCGGATACGCAGTATTTT
CASSRSGTSDTQYF
>-|-|TRBV7-9|TRBJ2-1
TGTGCCAGCAGCTTAGGGTTGACTAGTGGCTACAATGAGCAGTTCTTC
CASSLGLTSGYNEQFF
>-|TRBD2|TRBV7-2|TRBJ2-4
TGTGCCAGCAGTCTGGGACTAGCGATCGACATTCAGTACTTC
CASSLGLAIDIQYF
>-|TRBD1|TRBV18|TRBJ2-1
TGTGCCAGCTCACCATCCGGGACAGGGGGCAATGAGCAGTTCTTC
CASSPSGTGGNEQFF
>-|TRBD1|TRBV11-2|TRBJ2-3
TGTGCCAGCACCTTAAGGACAGGGGGATTGACAGATACGCAGTATTTT
CASTLRTGGLTDTQYF
>-|-|TRBV7-2|TRBJ2-2
TGTGCCAGCAGCCCCCAGGGCCCGCCCAACGTAGGGGAGCTGTTTTTT
CASSPQGPPNVGELFF
>-|-|TRBV6-5|TRBJ1-1
TGTGCCAGCAGTACGTTCTCGGGGAGCACTGAAGCTTTCTTT
CASSTFSGSTEAFF
>-|-|TRBV19|TRBJ2-7
TGTGCCAGTAGTTTCCGCTACGAGCAGTACTTC
CASSFRYEQYF
>-|-|TRBV30|TRBJ2-5
TGTGCCTGGAGGGCGGGGATTAAAGAGACCCAGTACTTC
CAWRAGIKETQYF
>few|TRBD1|TRBV11-3|TRBJ1-2
TGTGCCAGCAGCCAAGGGACAGGGGAAGACTATGGCTACACCTTC
CASSQGTGEDYGYTF
>-|-|TRBV29-1|TRBJ2-1
TGCAGCGTTGTTCGGCACGGTATGATGGAGTTCTTC
CSVVRHGMMEFF
>-|-|TRBV11-2|TRBJ2-7
TGTGCCAGCAGCTTAGATCTCCGGCGTGAAGAGTACTTC
CASSLDLRREEYF
>-|TRBD2|TRBV4-1|TRBJ2-1
TGCGCCAGCAGCCAACCACTAGCGGGAGAAAGGTACAATGAGCAGTTCTTC
CASSQPLAGERYNEQFF
>once|TRBD2|TRBV5-1|TRBJ2-1
TGCGCCAGCAGCCCGGGACTAGCGGGTGTCAATGAGCAGTTCTTC
CASSPGLAGVNEQFF
>-|-|TRBV6-6|TRBJ2-1
TGTGCCAGCAGTTACTCGGTGGCAGGCAATGAGCAGTTCTTC
CASSYSVAGNEQFF
>-|TRBD2|TRBV9|TRBJ2-3
TGTGCCAGCAGTTACGGGACTAGCGGGAGACGACGCGGAGATACGCAGTATTTT
CASSYGTSGRRRGDTQYF
>-|TRBD2|TRBV28|TRBJ2-1
TGTGCCAGCAGTACACCGACTAGCGGGGGGAATGAGCAGTTCTTC
CASSTPTSGGNEQFF
>-|-|TRBV9|TRBJ2-1
TGTGCCAGCAGCGTAGCGGGATCTGCCTACAATGAGCAGTTCTTC
CASSVAGSAYNEQFF
>-|TRBD2|TRBV7-9|TRBJ2-7
TGTGCCAGCAGTCCTTCCGGCGGGAGATACGAGCAGTACTTC
CASSPSGGRYEQYF
>-|-|TRBV14|TRBJ2-7
TGTGCCAGCAACCAACAGGGACTTGCCCACGAGCAGTACTTC
CASNQQGLAHEQYF
>-|-|TRBV10-3|TRBJ2-1
TGTGCCATCAGTGAGCCCTACAATGAGCAGCTCTTC
CAISEPYNEQLF
>-|-|TRBV11-2|TRBJ2-5
TGTGCCAGCAGCTTAGCGGTGGTGGGTTCGGAGACCCAGTACTTC
CASSLAVVGSETQYF
>few|-|TRBV2|TRBJ2-2
TGTGCCAGCAGTGACCCCATCAGGGGGGGGATGAGGGACGGGGAGCTGTTTTTT
CASSDPIRGGMRDGELFF
>-|-|TRBV6-5|TRBJ2-7
TGTGCCAGCAGTGAAGAGTGGTGGGGGTACGAGCAGTACTTC
CASSEEWWGYEQYF
>once|-|TRBV5-1|TRBJ1-3
TGCGCCAGCAGCCACGACGCGGGAAACACCATATATTTT
CASSHDAGNTIYF
>-|-|TRBV5-4|TRBJ1-2
TGTGCCAGCAGCACCCGGGACGGTGGGGTCCATGGCTACACCTTC
CASSTRDGGVHGYTF
>-|-|TRBV28|TRBJ2-7
TGTGCCAGTCCGTCAGGGTGCGAGCAGTACTTC
CASPSGCEQYF
>once|-|TRBV7-9|TRBJ2-7
TGTGCCAGCAGCTCCAAATCCCGGGGGACCCACGAGCAGTACTTC
CASSSKSRGTHEQYF
>-|-|TRBV9|TRBJ2-7
TGTGCCAGCAGCGCCGGAGTAGCTAACTCCTACGAGCAGTACTTC
CASSAGVANSYEQYF